A selection of T cell receptor beta chains follows, all from one sample in a study of T cell repertoires in cytomegalovirus infection. These receptors have no known antigen. TCRdb analysed the reads with MiXCR anew, one entry per CDR3 protein. The profile covers a few hundred thousand distinct CDR3 sequences, with 25% appearing a single time and roughly 15% taken by the ten largest. The specimen comprised cultured PBMCs, sampled from culture after CMV antigen stimulation. Receptors originate from a human donor in good health (CMV status not recorded). Some clones in this sample may be carry-over from other donors' samples. Each CDR3 is given with its conserved first and last residue. The D gene is left open where the match is weak. Clone sizes are given selectively: once, few, many, or a class where the clone is expanded.

>-|TRBJ1-1|-|TRBV12-3/TRBV12-4
CASSSVRGGMVEAFF
TGTGCCAGCAGTTCCGTGAGGGGGGGGATGGTTGAAGCTTTCTTT
>TRBD1|TRBJ2-7|few|TRBV7-2
CASSRQGRYEQYF
TGTGCCAGCAGCCGACAGGGCCGCTACGAGCAGTACTTC
>-|TRBJ1-4|few|TRBV4-1
CASSQEIGPPTNEKLFF
TGCGCCAGCAGCCAAGAGATAGGGCCCCCAACTAATGAAAAACTGTTTTTT
>-|TRBJ2-3|many|TRBV7-2
CASSLLLDTQYF
TGTGCCAGCAGCTTATTGTTAGATACGCAGTATTTT
>TRBD1|TRBJ1-2|many|TRBV7-6
CASSPGQVISTVGYTF
TGTGCCAGCAGCCCAGGACAGGTCATCTCGACCGTGGGCTACACCTTC
>-|TRBJ1-1|-|TRBV12-3/TRBV12-4
CASSPQEGDTEAFF
TGTGCCAGCAGTCCCCAGGAGGGGGACACTGAAGCTTTCTTT
>-|TRBJ1-5|once|TRBV7-8
CASSLFGGGNQPQHF
TGTGCCAGCAGCTTATTCGGAGGCGGCAATCAGCCCCAGCATTTT
>TRBD1|TRBJ1-4|many|TRBV7-2
CASSPRETDRFNEKLFF
TGTGCCAGCAGCCCTCGGGAAACGGACAGGTTTAATGAAAAACTGTTTTTT
>TRBD1|TRBJ2-1|-|TRBV12-3/TRBV12-4
CASSLTPDRNNEQFF
TGTGCCAGCAGCCTAACCCCGGACAGGAACAATGAGCAGTTCTTC
>-|TRBJ1-1|many|TRBV7-8
CASRWDLNTEAFF
TGTGCCAGCCGATGGGACCTGAACACTGAAGCTTTCTTT
>-|TRBJ1-5|-|TRBV10-3
CAISEQGGNQPQHF
TGTGCCATCAGTGAGCAAGGAGGCAATCAGCCCCAGCATTTT
>-|TRBJ2-3|few|TRBV6-1
CASSDTGTATDTQYF
TGTGCCAGCAGTGATACCGGGACGGCCACAGATACGCAGTATTTT
>TRBD2|TRBJ2-1|-|TRBV24-1
CATSDQGTSGRAFYNEQFF
TGTGCCACCAGTGATCAGGGGACTAGCGGGAGGGCCTTTTACAATGAGCAGTTCTTC
>-|TRBJ1-1|many|TRBV11-2
CASSQAGGHRNTEAFF
TGTGCCAGCAGCCAAGCCGGTGGACACCGAAACACTGAAGCTTTCTTT
>-|TRBJ1-2|many|TRBV28
CASSLGGPNYGYTF
TGTGCCAGCAGCCTGGGGGGCCCTAACTATGGCTACACCTTC
>TRBD2|TRBJ2-3|few|TRBV14
CASSQDYRLAGGPRTDTQYF
TGTGCCAGCAGCCAAGACTACCGCCTAGCGGGAGGGCCGAGGACAGATACGCAGTATTTT
>TRBD2|TRBJ2-3|-|TRBV10-3
CAISSGGADTQYF
TGTGCCATCAGTTCGGGAGGGGCAGATACGCAGTATTTT
>-|TRBJ2-1|few|TRBV7-2
CASSLGRQSNEQFF
TGTGCCAGCAGCTTAGGGAGACAGTCCAATGAGCAGTTCTTC
>TRBD2|TRBJ2-3|few|TRBV7-6
CASSMTSRSSDTQYF
TGTGCTAGCAGCATGACTAGCAGATCCTCAGATACGCAGTATTTT
>TRBD2|TRBJ2-3|few|TRBV3-1
CASSQGDLAGDTQYF
TGTGCCAGCAGCCAAGGGGACCTAGCGGGAGATACGCAGTATTTT
>TRBD1|TRBJ2-5|-|TRBV29-1
CSAPGTDQETQYF
TGCAGCGCCCCAGGGACAGACCAAGAGACCCAGTACTTC
>TRBD2|TRBJ2-1|-|TRBV12-3/TRBV12-4
CASTSPPPSQAGDEQFF
TGTGCCAGCACTAGCCCCCCCCCCTCCCAAGCGGGGGATGAGCAGTTCTTC
>-|TRBJ2-5|-|TRBV25-1
CASSDTSWGQYF
TGTGCCAGCAGTGATACCTCCTGGGGCCAGTACTTC
>-|TRBJ2-5|many|TRBV7-7
CASSFGGAETQYF
TGTGCTAGCAGCTTTGGAGGTGCGGAGACCCAGTACTTC
>TRBD2|TRBJ2-1|-|TRBV28
CASLGLGAYNEQFF
TGTGCCAGCCTGGGACTAGGGGCCTACAATGAGCAGTTCTTC
>-|TRBJ2-3|-|TRBV7-3
CASSSSHTDTQYF
TGTGCCAGCAGCTCGTCCCACACAGATACGCAGTATTTT
>TRBD1|TRBJ2-5|many|TRBV7-8
CASSSGTGRKETQYF
TGTGCCAGCAGCTCGGGGACAGGCAGGAAAGAGACCCAGTACTTC
>TRBD1|TRBJ1-5|few|TRBV6-2/TRBV6-3
CASSYVPGQGRGNQPQHF
TGTGCCAGCAGTTACGTCCCGGGACAGGGGAGAGGCAATCAGCCCCAGCATTTT
>TRBD1|TRBJ2-1|few|TRBV7-6
CASSFLTGDNEQFF
TGTGCCAGCAGCTTCCTTACAGGGGACAATGAGCAGTTCTTC
>-|TRBJ2-7|many|TRBV7-2
CASSLAPLAPYEQYF
TGTGCCAGCAGCTTAGCCCCACTAGCCCCCTACGAGCAGTACTTC
>TRBD1|TRBJ2-5|-|TRBV7-9
CASSSRGKGYQETQYF
TGTGCCAGCAGCTCCAGGGGGAAGGGGTACCAAGAGACCCAGTACTTC
>TRBD1|TRBJ2-5|-|TRBV6-1
CASSELGQIQETQYF
TGTGCCAGCAGTGAATTGGGACAGATACAAGAGACCCAGTACTTC
>-|TRBJ1-1|-|TRBV19
CASSIEMGTEAFF
TGTGCCAGTAGTATAGAAATGGGCACTGAAGCTTTCTTT
>TRBD2|TRBJ2-1|many|TRBV7-2
CASTRDYSYNEQFF
TGTGCCAGCACCCGGGACTACTCCTACAATGAGCAGTTCTTC
>-|TRBJ2-7|few|TRBV6-2/TRBV6-3
CASSYARGNEQYF
TGTGCCAGCAGTTACGCGAGGGGCAACGAGCAGTACTTC
>-|TRBJ2-3|many|TRBV7-2
CASSWGRSTDTQYF
TGTGCCAGCAGCTGGGGACGCAGCACAGATACGCAGTATTTT
>-|TRBJ1-1|few|TRBV6-6
CASSHTWGTEAFF
TGTGCCAGCAGCCACACATGGGGGACTGAAGCTTTCTTT
>TRBD1|TRBJ2-5|-|TRBV5-6
CASSLEWDRGRSAKETQYF
TGTGCCAGCAGCTTGGAGTGGGACAGGGGGCGCTCGGCCAAAGAGACCCAGTACTTC
>-|TRBJ2-1|few|TRBV27
CASSLNGMRFNEQFF
TGTGCCAGCAGTTTAAACGGGATGCGGTTCAATGAGCAGTTCTTC
>-|TRBJ2-4|-|TRBV27
CASSYLPSVYNIQYF
TGTGCCAGCAGTTACCTTCCTAGCGTGTATAACATTCAGTACTTC
>-|TRBJ1-3|few|TRBV7-9
CASRSGQGNTIYF
TGTGCCAGCAGGTCCGGACAGGGAAACACCATATATTTT
>-|TRBJ1-2|many|TRBV12-3/TRBV12-4
CASSFGGGGYTF
TGTGCCAGCAGTTTCGGAGGGGGTGGCTACACCTTC
>-|TRBJ1-6|-|TRBV20-1
CSARAGNSPLHF
TGCAGTGCTAGAGCAGGGAATTCACCCCTCCACTTT
>-|TRBJ1-6|few|TRBV14
CASSQVDFRDNSPLHF
TGTGCCAGCAGCCAGGTGGACTTCCGAGATAATTCACCCCTCCACTTT
>-|TRBJ1-2|-|TRBV4-1
CASSQDAKGRYGYTF
TGCGCCAGCAGCCAAGATGCGAAGGGACGATATGGCTACACCTTC
>TRBD2|TRBJ2-2|many|TRBV7-2
CASSLNSAAGGQAGELFF
TGTGCCAGCAGCTTAAATTCCGCAGCGGGAGGCCAGGCCGGGGAGCTGTTTTTT
>TRBD1|TRBJ2-7|few|TRBV10-3
CAISDPEARGRNEQYF
TGTGCCATCAGTGATCCCGAGGCCAGGGGGCGGAATGAGCAGTACTTC
>-|TRBJ1-2|-|TRBV11-3
CASSLGTNHPLGRGEASPNYGYTF
TGTGCCAGCAGCTTAGGGACCAACCATCCCCTAGGGAGGGGCGAGGCCTCGCCTAACTATGGCTACACCTTC
>TRBD1|TRBJ2-5|few|TRBV9
CASSGGTAQETQYF
TGTGCCAGCAGCGGGGGGACAGCACAAGAGACCCAGTACTTC
>TRBD2|TRBJ2-5|few|TRBV7-2
CASSFGLAGRTQYF
TGTGCCAGCAGCTTCGGCCTAGCGGGAAGAACCCAGTACTTC
>-|TRBJ1-5|many|TRBV20-1
CSARRGGFEQPQHF
TGCAGTGCTAGACGAGGTGGTTTCGAACAGCCCCAGCATTTT
>-|TRBJ1-1|few|TRBV29-1
CSANNRVNTEAFF
TGCAGCGCCAACAACCGGGTGAACACTGAAGCTTTCTTT